This T cell receptor beta chain derives from a study of blood T cell repertoires in COVID-19. Study-level background: Nucleic acid was either cDNA or gDNA, and it came from T cells, B-cell-depleted T cells, or PBMCs.

Only in-frame clones appear in the TCRdb table, and some are missing; sequencing was by immunoSEQ multiplex PCR. The sample consists of 150,000 to 200,000 clones, around 94% of them appearing once. Germline V gene sequence: CDR1 WNHNN, CDR2 SYGVQD (reference sequence). J lost 6 bases, V lost 6 bases, and 5 bases had no gene match. This CDR3 has 14 residues. The chain couples TRBV10-1 to TRBJ1-6; 7 positions agree with TRBD1. The origin of this receptor is a man aged 25-45 years with COVID-19, enrolled during active disease. The specimen was peripheral blood. The CDR3 region is CASSEGTVNSPLHF. The CDR3 bases are TGCGCCAGCAGCGAAGGGACAGTTAATTCACCCCTCCACTTT.